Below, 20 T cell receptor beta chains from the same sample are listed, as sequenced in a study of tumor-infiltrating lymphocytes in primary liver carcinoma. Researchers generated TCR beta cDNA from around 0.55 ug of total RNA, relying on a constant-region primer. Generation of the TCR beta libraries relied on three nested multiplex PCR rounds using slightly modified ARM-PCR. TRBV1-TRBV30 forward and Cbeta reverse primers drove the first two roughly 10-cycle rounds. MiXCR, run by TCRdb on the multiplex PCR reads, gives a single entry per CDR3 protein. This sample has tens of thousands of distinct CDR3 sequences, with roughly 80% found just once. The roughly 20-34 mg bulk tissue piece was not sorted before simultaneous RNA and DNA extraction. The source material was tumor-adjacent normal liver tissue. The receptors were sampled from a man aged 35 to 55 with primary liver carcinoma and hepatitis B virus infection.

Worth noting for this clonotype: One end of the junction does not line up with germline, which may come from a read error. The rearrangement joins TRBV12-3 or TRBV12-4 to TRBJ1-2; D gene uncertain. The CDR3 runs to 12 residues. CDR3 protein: CARSLGGYGYIF. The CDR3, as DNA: TGTGCCAGGAGTTTAGGAGGCTATGGCTACATCTTC.

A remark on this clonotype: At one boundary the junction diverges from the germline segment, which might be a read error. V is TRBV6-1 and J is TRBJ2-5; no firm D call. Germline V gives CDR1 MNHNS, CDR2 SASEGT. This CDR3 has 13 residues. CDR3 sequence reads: CASSVRCAETQYF. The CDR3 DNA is TGTGCTAGCAGTGTAAGGTGTGCAGAGACCCAGTACTTC.

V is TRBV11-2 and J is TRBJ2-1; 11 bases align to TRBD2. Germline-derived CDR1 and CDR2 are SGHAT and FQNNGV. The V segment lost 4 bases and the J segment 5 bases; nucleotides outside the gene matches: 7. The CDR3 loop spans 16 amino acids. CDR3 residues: CASSCPGTSGNNEQFF. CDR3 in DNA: TGTGCCAGCAGCTGCCCTGGGACTAGCGGTAACAATGAGCAGTTCTTC. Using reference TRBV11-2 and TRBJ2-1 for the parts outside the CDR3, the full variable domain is EAGVAQSPRYKIIEKRQSVAFWCNPISGHATLYWYQQILGQGPKLLIQFQNNGVVDDSQLPKDRFSAERLKGVDSTLKIQPAKLEDSAVYLCASSCPGTSGNNEQFFGPGTRLTVL.

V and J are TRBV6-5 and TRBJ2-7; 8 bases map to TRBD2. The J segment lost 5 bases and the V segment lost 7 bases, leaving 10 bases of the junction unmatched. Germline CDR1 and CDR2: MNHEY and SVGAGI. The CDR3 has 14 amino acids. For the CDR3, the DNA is TGTGCCAGCAATGCGGGACTAGGATTGAACGAGCAGTACTTC. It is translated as CASNAGLGLNEQYF.

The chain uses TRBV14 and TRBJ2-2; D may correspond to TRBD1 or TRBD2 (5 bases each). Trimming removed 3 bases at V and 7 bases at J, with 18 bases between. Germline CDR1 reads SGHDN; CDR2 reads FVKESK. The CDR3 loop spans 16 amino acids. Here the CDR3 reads CASSQGIGDPIGELFF. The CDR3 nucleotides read TGTGCCAGCAGCCAGGGGATAGGGGACCCCATCGGGGAGCTGTTTTTT.

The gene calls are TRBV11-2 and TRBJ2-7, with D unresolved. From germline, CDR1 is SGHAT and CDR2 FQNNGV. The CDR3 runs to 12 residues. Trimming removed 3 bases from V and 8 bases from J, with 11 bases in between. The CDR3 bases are TGTGCCAGCAGCTTGTCAGGCTTTAAGCAGTACTTC. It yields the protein CASSLSGFKQYF.

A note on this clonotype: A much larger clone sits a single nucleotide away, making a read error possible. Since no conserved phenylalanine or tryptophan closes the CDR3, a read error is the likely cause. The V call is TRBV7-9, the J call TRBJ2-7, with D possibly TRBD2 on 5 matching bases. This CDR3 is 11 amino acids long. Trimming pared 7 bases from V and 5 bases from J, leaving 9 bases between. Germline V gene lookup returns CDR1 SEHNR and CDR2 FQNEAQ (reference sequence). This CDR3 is CASTSRDEQYL. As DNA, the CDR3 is TGTGCCAGCACCTCGCGGGACGAGCAGTACTTA.

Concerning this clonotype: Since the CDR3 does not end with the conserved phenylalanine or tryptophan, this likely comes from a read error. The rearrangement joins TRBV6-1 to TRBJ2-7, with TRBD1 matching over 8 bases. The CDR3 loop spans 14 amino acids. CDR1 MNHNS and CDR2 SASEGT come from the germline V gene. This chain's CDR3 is CASSDTGGSYGQYL. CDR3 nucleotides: TGTGCCAGCAGCGATACAGGGGGAAGCTACGGGCAGTACTTG.

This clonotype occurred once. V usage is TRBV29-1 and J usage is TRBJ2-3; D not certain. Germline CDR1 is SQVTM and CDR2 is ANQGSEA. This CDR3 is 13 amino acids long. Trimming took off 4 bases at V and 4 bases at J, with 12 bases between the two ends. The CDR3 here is CSVASGPADTQYF. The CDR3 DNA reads TGCAGCGTTGCCAGTGGACCAGCAGATACGCAGTATTTT.

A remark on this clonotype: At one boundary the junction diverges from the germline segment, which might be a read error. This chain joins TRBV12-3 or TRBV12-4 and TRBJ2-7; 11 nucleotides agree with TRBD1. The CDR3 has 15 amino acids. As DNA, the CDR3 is TGTGCCAGCAGTCCTAGGACAGGGGGCCCGGACGAGCAGTACTTT. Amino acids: CASSPRTGGPDEQYF.

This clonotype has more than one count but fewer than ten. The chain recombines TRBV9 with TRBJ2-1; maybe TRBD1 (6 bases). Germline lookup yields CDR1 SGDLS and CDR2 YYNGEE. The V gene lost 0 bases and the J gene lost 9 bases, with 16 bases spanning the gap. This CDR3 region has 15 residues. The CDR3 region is CASSVDHLQGSEQFF. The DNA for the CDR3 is TGTGCCAGCAGCGTAGATCATCTGCAGGGGAGTGAGCAGTTCTTC.

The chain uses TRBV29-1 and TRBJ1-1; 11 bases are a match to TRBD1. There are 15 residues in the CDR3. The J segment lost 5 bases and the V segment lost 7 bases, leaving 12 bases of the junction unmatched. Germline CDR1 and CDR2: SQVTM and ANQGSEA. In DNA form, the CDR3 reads TGCAGCGGGACAGGGGGCTGGGGAATGGATACTGAAGCTTTCTTT. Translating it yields CSGTGGWGMDTEAFF.

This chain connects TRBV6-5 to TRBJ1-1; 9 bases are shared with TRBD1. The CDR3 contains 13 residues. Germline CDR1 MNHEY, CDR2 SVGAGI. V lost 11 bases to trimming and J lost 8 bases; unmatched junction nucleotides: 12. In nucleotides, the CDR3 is TGTGCCGGCGGTAGGACAGGGGAAACAGAAGCTTTCTTT. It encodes CAGGRTGETEAFF.

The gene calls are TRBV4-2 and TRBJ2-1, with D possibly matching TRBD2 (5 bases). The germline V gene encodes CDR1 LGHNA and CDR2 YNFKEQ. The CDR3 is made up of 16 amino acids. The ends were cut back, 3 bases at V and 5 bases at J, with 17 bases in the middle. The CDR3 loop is CASSHAGEQTNNEQFF. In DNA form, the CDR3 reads TGTGCCAGCAGCCACGCCGGGGAACAGACGAACAATGAGCAGTTCTTC.

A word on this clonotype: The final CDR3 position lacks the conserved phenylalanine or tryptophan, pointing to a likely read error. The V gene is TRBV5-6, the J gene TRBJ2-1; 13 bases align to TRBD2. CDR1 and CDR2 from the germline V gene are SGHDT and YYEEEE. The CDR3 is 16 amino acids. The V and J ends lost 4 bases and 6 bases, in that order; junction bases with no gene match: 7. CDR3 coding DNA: TGTGCCAGCAGCAGGACTAGCGGGAGTACCTGCAATGAGCAGTTCCTC. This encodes CASSRTSGSTCNEQFL.

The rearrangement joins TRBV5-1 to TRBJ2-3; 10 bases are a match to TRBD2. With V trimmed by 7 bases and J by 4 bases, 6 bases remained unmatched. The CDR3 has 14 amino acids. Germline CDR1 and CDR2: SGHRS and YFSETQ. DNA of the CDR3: TGCGCCAGCGGGGCTAGCGGGGGATCAGATACGCAGTATTTT. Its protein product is CASGASGGSDTQYF.

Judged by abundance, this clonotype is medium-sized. In nucleotides, the CDR3 is TGTGCCAGCAGTTTGAGGACAAGCGGCTACACCTTC. Its protein product is CASSLRTSGYTF. The rearrangement links TRBV12-3 or TRBV12-4 to TRBJ1-2; possibly TRBD1 for D (5 bases). There are 12 residues in the CDR3. Trimming stripped 3 bases from V and 8 bases from J, with 10 bases between.

The CDR3 here is CTSSFDRGRGTGELFF. In DNA, the CDR3 is TGTACTAGCAGCTTTGACAGGGGACGGGGCACCGGGGAGCTGTTTTTT. This rearrangement joins TRBV7-9 to TRBJ2-2; the match to TRBD1 covers 8 bases. CDR3 size: 16 residues. CDR1 and CDR2 from the germline V gene are SEHNR and FQNEAQ (reference sequence). The full variable domain, rest sourced from reference TRBV7-9 and TRBJ2-2, is DTGVSQNPRHKITKRGQNVTFRCDPISEHNRLYWYRQTLGQGPEFLTYFQNEAQLEKSRLLSDRFSAERPKGSFSTLEIQRTEQGDSAMYLCTSSFDRGRGTGELFFGEGSRLTVL.

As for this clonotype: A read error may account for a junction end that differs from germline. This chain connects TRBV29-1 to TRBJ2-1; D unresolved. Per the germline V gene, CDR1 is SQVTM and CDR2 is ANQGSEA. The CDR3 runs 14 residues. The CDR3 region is CSAPDGGRVGEQLF. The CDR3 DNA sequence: TGCAGCGCCCCGGATGGCGGCCGTGTTGGAGAGCAGCTCTTC.

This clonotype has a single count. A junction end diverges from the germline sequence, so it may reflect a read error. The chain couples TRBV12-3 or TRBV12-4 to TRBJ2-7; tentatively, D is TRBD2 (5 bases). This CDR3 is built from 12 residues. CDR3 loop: CASNERVYEHYF. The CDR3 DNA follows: TGTGCCAGCAATGAGAGGGTTTACGAGCATTACTTC.